These 30 T cell receptor beta chains were sequenced from one sample in a study of cytomegalovirus exposure and HLA in healthy donors. The PCR ran on 60 Vbeta and 13 Jbeta primers. Profiled with immunoSEQ multiplex PCR; TCRdb holds only in-frame clones, not every one. There are about 110,000 clones in the sample; around 72% occur only once, and about 7.8% lies in the top ten. Sequences were obtained from PBMCs. The receptors derive from a woman aged 40 to 55 in good health and CMV-seropositive.

This clone was recorded a few times. The chain links TRBV5-4 to TRBJ1-4; D possibly corresponds to TRBD1 (5 bases). The CDR3 has 15 amino acids. The V and J ends lost 0 bases and 4 bases respectively, with 10 bases between them. CDR1 is SGHNT, CDR2 YYREEE, per germline (reference sequence). The CDR3 coding sequence is TGTGCCAGCAGCTTGGACGGGGGTGGTAATGAAAAACTGTTTTTT. This gives the protein CASSLDGGGNEKLFF.

This chain uses TRBV5-4 with TRBJ1-2, with TRBD1 as a possible D gene (6 bases). Trimming cost V 6 bases and J 2 bases, with 11 bases left between them. Germline values: CDR1 SGHNT, CDR2 YYREEE (reference sequence). The CDR3 is made up of 13 amino acids. The CDR3 is CASTLTGNYGYTF. In DNA form, the CDR3 reads TGTGCCAGCACCTTAACAGGGAACTATGGCTACACCTTC. Filled out from reference TRBV5-4 and TRBJ1-2, the complete variable domain reads ETGVTQSPTHLIKTRGQQVTLRCSSQSGHNTVSWYQQALGQGPQFIFQYYREEENGRGNFPPRFSGLQFPNYSSELNVNALELDDSALYLCASTLTGNYGYTFGSGTRLTVV.

J is TRBJ1-4 and V is TRBV28; no definite D call. The CDR3 totals 15 residues. Deletions cut 6 bases from V and 4 bases from J, with 15 bases between. Germline CDR1 MDHEN, CDR2 SYDVKM. CDR3 nucleotide sequence: TGTGCCAGCAGGTCCGGAGGGAGCCTTAATGAAAAACTGTTTTTT. It is translated as CASRSGGSLNEKLFF.

This sequence joins TRBV5-8 and TRBJ2-2; D gene ambiguous. Germline V CDR1 and CDR2: SGHTS, YDEGEE. The V gene lost 0 bases and the J gene lost 7 bases, with 13 bases spanning the gap. The CDR3 totals 15 residues. The CDR3 nucleotides read TGTGCCAGCAGCTTGGGGGCGCGAATTAGCGGGGAGCTGTTTTTT. Its protein is CASSLGARISGELFF.

This chain links TRBV5-4 with TRBJ2-6; TRBD2 matches 7 bases. This CDR3 is 16 amino acids long. The J segment lost 0 bases and the V segment lost 0 bases, leaving 0 bases of the junction unmatched. Per germline, CDR1 SGHNT and CDR2 YYREEE (reference sequence). CDR3 nucleotide sequence: TGTGCCAGCAGCTTGGGCGGGAGCTCTGGGGCCAACGTCCTGACTTTC. It codes for CASSLGGSSGANVLTF.

The chain joins TRBV10-2 to TRBJ1-6; tentative D call: TRBD1 (6 bases). This CDR3 comprises 13 residues. Trimming cost V 8 bases and J 7 bases, with 12 bases left between them. Germline-derived CDR1 and CDR2 are WSHSY and SAAADI. The CDR3 sequence is CASGGGQNSPLHF. In nucleotides, the CDR3 is TGCGCCAGCGGCGGGGGGCAGAATTCACCCCTCCACTTT.

The V gene is TRBV10-3, the J gene TRBJ2-3, with D hard to call. V was pared by 6 bases and J by 6 bases, with 10 bases between. Germline loops: CDR1 ENHRY, CDR2 SYGVKD. This CDR3 comprises 12 residues. CDR3 region: CAISPSVDTQYF. The CDR3 nucleotides read TGTGCCATCAGCCCCTCCGTGGATACGCAGTATTTT.

The chain recombines TRBV4-3 with TRBJ1-4, with D possibly being TRBD1 (6 bases). V was pared by 0 bases and J by 2 bases, with 16 bases between. The germline V gene has CDR1 LGHNA and CDR2 YSLEER. The length of the CDR3 is 18 residues. CDR3 DNA sequence: TGCGCCAGCAGCCAAGATTACGGCCGGGGGGCTACTAATGAAAAACTGTTTTTT. As protein: CASSQDYGRGATNEKLFF.

V usage is TRBV7-2 and J usage is TRBJ2-3; 7 nucleotides line up with TRBD2. Per germline, CDR1 SGHTA and CDR2 FQGNSA. V trimming: 5 bases; J trimming: 2 bases; junction bases outside the gene matches: 10. CDR3 length: 16 amino acids. The CDR3, as DNA: TGTGCCAGCAGCGGGCCTAGCGGCCCGATCACAGATACGCAGTATTTT. It yields the protein CASSGPSGPITDTQYF.

The J gene is TRBJ1-2, the V gene TRBV6-6; a possible D gene is TRBD1 (5 bases). Trimming removed 7 bases from V and 8 bases from J, with 17 bases in between. The germline V gene encodes CDR1 MNHNY and CDR2 SVGAGI (reference sequence). The CDR3 covers 13 residues. The CDR3 region has the DNA TGTGCCAGCACCGTAGGCCAGGGCGGCGGCTACACCTTC. It encodes CASTVGQGGGYTF.

Only a few counts were recorded for this clone. The chain is built from TRBV18 and TRBJ2-7, with 7 bases fitting TRBD1. Trimming cost V 6 bases and J 0 bases; bases outside gene matches: 8. CDR1 KGHSH and CDR2 LQKENI come from the germline V gene. The CDR3 contains 15 residues. The CDR3 DNA follows: TGTGCCAGCTCCCGCGACAGGGATCCCTCCTACGAGCAGTACTTC. Its protein is CASSRDRDPSYEQYF.

The chain is built from TRBV19 and TRBJ2-1; 7 bases are a match to TRBD1. This CDR3 region has 14 residues. The germline gives CDR1 LNHDA, CDR2 SQIVND (reference sequence). J gave up 9 bases and V 8 bases, and 13 bases lay outside the gene matches. CDR3 bases: TGTGCCAGTGCTTCGGGACAGCAAAGCGGTGAGCAGTTCTTC. Translated: CASASGQQSGEQFF.

Regarding this clone: Other DNA sequences from this sample encode an identical CDR3 as well. The chain uses TRBV2 and TRBJ1-1; TRBD1 agrees at 10 bases. Germline CDR1 SNHLY, CDR2 FYNNEI. J gave up 5 bases and V 7 bases, and 4 bases lay outside the gene matches. This CDR3 has 13 residues. The chain's CDR3 is CASTGQGRTEAFF. CDR3 DNA: TGTGCCAGCACGGGACAGGGGCGTACTGAAGCTTTCTTT.

The V and J genes are TRBV27 and TRBJ1-1; 9 bases line up with TRBD1. Looked up from germline, CDR1 is MNHEY and CDR2 is SMNVEV (reference sequence). V shed 5 bases, J shed 9 bases, and the junction held 7 bases outside the gene matches. The CDR3 sequence is 13 residues long. The CDR3 reads CASSPGTGWKAFF. The DNA of the CDR3 is TGTGCCAGCAGTCCCGGGACAGGGTGGAAAGCTTTCTTT.

The chain carries TRBV27 and TRBJ2-6, with D unclear. CDR3 length equals 15 residues. Looked up from germline, CDR1 is MNHEY and CDR2 is SMNVEV (reference sequence). Trimming left V 5 bases short and J 0 bases short, with 8 bases between. CDR3 nucleotides: TGTGCCAGCAGTGGGCACCACTCTGGGGCCAACGTCCTGACTTTC. Translated, it gives CASSGHHSGANVLTF.

The genes are TRBV5-4 and TRBJ1-6, with D maybe TRBD1 (6 bases). Germline CDR1 reads SGHNT; CDR2 reads YYREEE (reference sequence). V was pared by 5 bases and J by 10 bases, with 19 bases between. This CDR3 has 15 residues. CDR3 region: CASSPSPGVLSPLHF. CDR3 DNA sequence: TGTGCCAGCAGTCCCTCCCCAGGGGTTCTCTCACCCCTCCACTTT.

The gene calls are TRBV4-2 and TRBJ1-2, with D possibly being TRBD1 (6 bases). The CDR3 has 17 amino acids. Germline V gene lookup returns CDR1 LGHNA and CDR2 YNFKEQ. V was cut by 3 bases and J by 7 bases, with 24 bases left in between. This chain's CDR3 is CASSHPPGRTDPLGYTF. The CDR3 DNA reads as TGTGCCAGCAGCCATCCTCCGGGTAGGACAGATCCCCTTGGCTACACCTTC.

The chain combines TRBV29-1 with TRBJ1-1; D not certain. The germline gives CDR1 SQVTM, CDR2 ANQGSEA. Deletions cut 4 bases from V and 2 bases from J, with 8 bases between. The CDR3 extends over 12 amino acids. The CDR3: CSVGQVNTEAFF. Here the CDR3 DNA reads TGCAGCGTTGGGCAAGTAAACACTGAAGCTTTCTTT.

V and J are TRBV5-1 and TRBJ2-7; 9 bases match TRBD1. V gave up 4 bases and J gave up 2 bases; unmatched junction bases: 4. CDR1 and CDR2 from the germline V gene are SGHRS and YFSETQ. The CDR3 length is 14 residues. CDR3 sequence (DNA): TGCGCCAGCAGCGAAGGACAGGGGCCCTACGAGCAGTACTTC. Protein: CASSEGQGPYEQYF.

For the CDR3, the DNA is TGTGCCAGTCGGGGGATTTCGGAGACCCAGTACTTC. Protein: CASRGISETQYF. This rearrangement joins TRBV27 to TRBJ2-5, with a possible D match to TRBD2 (6 bases). This CDR3 is 12 amino acids long. Germline assignment: CDR1 MNHEY and CDR2 SMNVEV (reference sequence). V gave up 9 bases and J gave up 5 bases, with 13 bases separating them.

The J gene is TRBJ1-5, the V gene TRBV11-2; possible D gene TRBD1, 5 bases. Germline CDR1 and CDR2: SGHAT and FQNNGV. The CDR3 length is 15 residues. V dropped 0 bases and J dropped 2 bases, with 8 bases sitting between them. The chain's CDR3 is CASSLDWGGNQPQHF. The DNA for the CDR3 is TGTGCCAGCAGCTTAGACTGGGGCGGCAATCAGCCCCAGCATTTT.

V and J are TRBV5-1 and TRBJ2-3; 9 bases map to TRBD2. Trimming at V came to 2 bases and at J to 8 bases, leaving 6 bases not matched to a gene. The CDR3 consists of 14 residues. The germline CDR1 and CDR2 sequences are SGHRS and YFSETQ. This CDR3 reads CASSFGLAQATQYF. In DNA, the CDR3 is TGCGCCAGCAGCTTCGGACTAGCGCAGGCTACGCAGTATTTT.

The J gene is TRBJ1-4, the V gene TRBV4-1; 8 bases fit TRBD1. The CDR3 loop spans 16 amino acids. Trimming at V came to 4 bases and at J to 2 bases, leaving 6 bases not matched to a gene. The germline gives CDR1 MGHRA, CDR2 YSYEKL. This CDR3 is CASSLQTGATNEKLFF. The CDR3 coding sequence is TGCGCCAGCAGCCTTCAGACAGGGGCTACTAATGAAAAACTGTTTTTT.

CDR3 in DNA: TGTGCCAGCAGCCAGCCCGGCCTCCGGGGGGACACTGAAGCTTTCTTT. The encoded protein is CASSQPGLRGDTEAFF. The chain joins TRBV9 to TRBJ1-1, with D maybe TRBD1 (5 bases). CDR3 length: 16 residues. Germline loops: CDR1 SGDLS, CDR2 YYNGEE. Trimming shortened V by 4 bases and J by 3 bases, and 19 bases separated the two germline ends.

The chain combines TRBV2 with TRBJ2-7; D might be TRBD1 (5 bases). This CDR3 has 12 amino acids. Per the germline V gene, CDR1 is SNHLY and CDR2 is FYNNEI. Trimming stripped 10 bases from V and 3 bases from J, with 13 bases between. In DNA form, the CDR3 reads TGTGCCATCCGCCGCGACAGCTACGAGCAGTACTTC. This encodes CAIRRDSYEQYF.

This rearrangement joins TRBV29-1 to TRBJ2-1; D might be TRBD1 (7 bases). From germline, CDR1 is SQVTM and CDR2 ANQGSEA. The CDR3 runs 14 residues. Trimming pared 7 bases from V and 0 bases from J, leaving 13 bases between. In DNA form, the CDR3 reads TGCAGCGCTATCAGGGGGGTCTCCTACAATGAGCAGTTCTTC. It codes for CSAIRGVSYNEQFF.

The V and J genes are TRBV5-1 and TRBJ1-2; D not resolved. Trimming took off 0 bases at V and 6 bases at J, with 12 bases between the two ends. Germline V gene data show CDR1 as SGHRS and CDR2 as YFSETQ. The CDR3 covers 14 residues. The CDR3 DNA sequence: TGCGCCAGCAGCTTGGACGCGCGGGCCCATGGCTACACCTTC. It specifies CASSLDARAHGYTF.

The gene calls are TRBV7-3 and TRBJ2-3, with 13 positions matching TRBD2. V gave up 3 bases and J gave up 8 bases; unmatched junction bases: 2. Germline V gives CDR1 SGHTA, CDR2 FQGTGA. The CDR3 has 14 residues. The CDR3 DNA reads as TGTGCCAGCAGCTTGACTAGCGGGGGGAGTACGCAGTATTTT. Protein product: CASSLTSGGSTQYF.

This chain links TRBV6-4 with TRBJ1-6; D unresolved. This CDR3 has 15 amino acids. The germline V gene has CDR1 MRHNA and CDR2 SNTAGT. V was cut by 3 bases and J by 9 bases, with 15 bases left in between. CDR3 DNA sequence: TGTGCCAGCAGTGATCCGTGGAGGGTAGCTTCACCCCTCCACTTT. This encodes CASSDPWRVASPLHF.

The chain links TRBV4-3 to TRBJ1-2; D gene ambiguous. Germline V lookup: CDR1 LGHNA, CDR2 YSLEER. Deletions cut 0 bases from V and 5 bases from J, with 16 bases between. The CDR3 runs to 16 residues. CDR3: CASSQDQVGGRYGYTF. The CDR3 nucleotides are TGCGCCAGCAGCCAAGATCAGGTGGGAGGAAGGTATGGCTACACCTTC.